The 10 T cell receptor beta chains reported below all come from one sample, sequenced in a study of shared clonotypes between healthy human individuals (dated by TCRdb to the early 2020s). Libraries were prepared through the immunoSEQ multiplex PCR assay. In its TCRdb copy, this immuneACCESS table keeps in-frame sequences only and misses some clones. Where compared with another copy, unresolved V genes explain less than half of these, and the others have no known cause. For this sample the table gives approximately 1,500,000 clones, of which around 95% were detected only once. The ten top clones hold approximately 1% of the sample. The source material was naive CD4+ T cells sorted from blood. The cell subset or site label corresponds to: CD45RA+ positively selected. These receptors came from a man between 25 and 39 years old in good health.

The chain links TRBV29-1 to TRBJ1-2; 8 nucleotides align to TRBD1. V shed 5 bases, J shed 6 bases, and the junction held 8 bases outside the gene matches. CDR3 length: 13 residues. CDR1 and CDR2 (germline): SQVTM, ANQGSEA. The DNA of the CDR3 is TGCAGCGTTTACGGACAGGGTCGGGATGGCTACACCTTC. Protein sequence: CSVYGQGRDGYTF.

The chain carries TRBV10-1 and TRBJ1-1; tentatively, D is TRBD1 (6 bases). Trimming pared 8 bases from V and 1 base from J, leaving 14 bases between. CDR1 and CDR2 from the germline V gene are WNHNN and SYGVQD (reference sequence). The CDR3 is 14 residues long. Here the CDR3 reads CASSLTGKNTEAFF. The DNA for the CDR3 is TGCGCCAGCTCACTAACAGGGAAGAACACTGAAGCTTTCTTT.

J is TRBJ2-1 and V is TRBV5-4; D perhaps matches TRBD2 (5 bases). CDR1 and CDR2 from the germline V gene are SGHNT and YYREEE (reference sequence). CDR3 size: 17 residues. V was pared by 0 bases and J by 7 bases, with 20 bases between. In DNA form, the CDR3 reads TGTGCCAGCAGCTTGGAAGGGCTGGGCCGGGGTGGGAATGAGCAGTTCTTC. As protein: CASSLEGLGRGGNEQFF. Together with reference TRBV5-4 and TRBJ2-1, the CDR3 gives the full variable domain: ETGVTQSPTHLIKTRGQQVTLRCSSQSGHNTVSWYQQALGQGPQFIFQYYREEENGRGNFPPRFSGLQFPNYSSELNVNALELDDSALYLCASSLEGLGRGGNEQFFGPGTRLTVL.

CDR3 in amino acids: CASRDDRSPSETQYF. The CDR3 DNA is TGTGCCAGCAGGGACGACAGGAGTCCCAGCGAGACCCAGTACTTC. The chain couples TRBV6-5 to TRBJ2-5, with D possibly matching TRBD1 (6 bases). Germline lookup yields CDR1 MNHEY and CDR2 SVGAGI. The germline V and J ends were trimmed by 6 bases and 5 bases, with 19 bases remaining between them. This CDR3 region has 15 residues.

The rearrangement joins TRBV7-9 to TRBJ2-3; possibly TRBD1 for D (5 bases). Germline CDR1 is SEHNR and CDR2 is FQNEAQ (reference sequence). Trimming pared 4 bases from V and 0 bases from J, leaving 11 bases between. The CDR3 has 15 residues. CDR3 nucleotides: TGTGCCAGCAGCTCAGACAGTTACAGCACAGATACGCAGTATTTT. Its translation: CASSSDSYSTDTQYF. Full variable domain (remainder filled in from reference TRBV7-9 and TRBJ2-3): DTGVSQNPRHKITKRGQNVTFRCDPISEHNRLYWYRQTLGQGPEFLTYFQNEAQLEKSRLLSDRFSAERPKGSFSTLEIQRTEQGDSAMYLCASSSDSYSTDTQYFGPGTRLTVL.

This rearrangement joins TRBV10-3 to TRBJ2-3, with TRBD2 matching 10 bases. After removal of 0 bases from V and 0 bases from J, the junction contained 6 bases not matched to a gene. CDR3 size: 18 residues. In germline, CDR1 is ENHRY, CDR2 SYGVKD. The CDR3 is CAISESPSGGTSTDTQYF. CDR3 sequence (DNA): TGTGCCATCAGTGAGTCGCCTAGCGGGGGCACTAGCACAGATACGCAGTATTTT.

The rearrangement links TRBV5-1 to TRBJ2-5; D is perhaps TRBD1 or TRBD2 (5 bases each). Germline V gene sequence: CDR1 SGHRS, CDR2 YFSETQ. The CDR3 length is 14 residues. With 5 bases removed from V and 1 base from J, the gap between germline ends came to 12 bases. This CDR3 reads CASRSGPSQETQYF. CDR3 sequence (DNA): TGCGCCAGCAGGTCGGGACCCTCCCAAGAGACCCAGTACTTC.

This clone appeared once. The sample has other DNA sequences that encode this CDR3 too. The chain joins TRBV7-2 to TRBJ1-2; 9 nucleotides line up with TRBD1. Germline V CDR1 and CDR2: SGHTA, FQGNSA. The junction had 2 bases not matched to a gene; V was cut back by 5 bases and J by 4 bases. This CDR3 is 13 amino acids long. CDR3 residues: CASSPDRGYGYTF. CDR3 nucleotides: TGTGCCAGCAGCCCGGACAGGGGCTATGGCTACACCTTC.

The V gene is TRBV7-9, the J gene TRBJ2-5, with 8 bases fitting TRBD1. V trimming: 5 bases; J trimming: 2 bases; junction bases outside the gene matches: 7. Germline V gene lookup returns CDR1 SEHNR and CDR2 FQNEAQ (reference sequence). The CDR3 has 15 amino acids. The CDR3 is CASSATGAKQETQYF. CDR3 DNA sequence: TGTGCCAGCAGCGCGACAGGGGCGAAACAAGAGACCCAGTACTTC.

The count of this clone is one. This chain joins TRBV18 and TRBJ2-1, with a tentative D call TRBD2 (5 bases). Trimming removed 6 bases from V and 9 bases from J, with 24 bases in between. The CDR3 is made up of 16 amino acids. From germline, CDR1 is KGHSH and CDR2 LQKENI. The CDR3 sequence is CASSPSLLGPVGEQFF. CDR3 nucleotide sequence: TGTGCCAGCTCGCCTAGCCTGTTAGGTCCCGTGGGTGAGCAGTTCTTC.